The entry that follows covers one TCR beta chain sequence. iRepertoire HTBI primers and Arm-PCR of CDR3 regions built TCR beta libraries. TCRdb fed the multiplex PCR reads into MiXCR, producing one record per CDR3 protein. The sample has 390,000 or so distinct CDR3 sequences; approximately 25% are singletons. This sample was included in a study of regulatory T cells in long-lasting Graves disease. Time point denoted: persistent/refractory GD, antithyroid drugs over 5 years with positive TRAb. Preparation of the TCR library used RNA extracted from PBMCs. The sequencing used peripheral blood mononuclear cells (PBMCs), collected when the disease was refractory, from a patient treated with antithyroid drugs. This TCR came from a woman aged 35 to 49 with Graves disease.

Here the CDR3 reads CASSISGAEQYF. The CDR3, as DNA: TGTGCCAGTAGTATAAGTGGGGCCGAGCAGTACTTC. The chain couples TRBV19 to TRBJ2-7; D may be TRBD1 (5 bases). The CDR3 runs to 12 residues. The V gene's germline CDR1 is LNHDA and CDR2 SQIVND (reference sequence). The ends were cut back, 2 bases at V and 6 bases at J, with 8 bases in the middle.